The rows below give T cell receptor beta chains drawn from one sample of a study of cytomegalovirus exposure and HLA in healthy donors. Profiled with immunoSEQ multiplex PCR; TCRdb holds only in-frame clones, not every one. The profile covers fewer than 60,000 clones, with around three fifths appearing a single time and over 9.5% taken by the ten largest. The sample taken for sequencing was PBMCs. All receptors derive from a human donor in good health. Both conserved end residues are part of each CDR3. Fields, in order: V gene, D gene, J gene, clone size, CDR3 DNA, CDR3 protein. The D gene is left open where the match is weak. Part of the rows lack a size; the others show once, few, many or a class for expanded clones.

V: TRBV9
D: TRBD1
J: TRBJ2-7
size: NA
DNA: TGTGCCAGCAGCGAGGGGACAGGGGCGGCCTACGAGCAGTACTTC
CDR3: CASSEGTGAAYEQYF

V: TRBV5-6
D: NA
J: TRBJ2-5
size: NA
DNA: TGTGCCAGCAGCATCCGGGACTGGTACCAAGAGACCCAGTACTTC
CDR3: CASSIRDWYQETQYF

V: TRBV5-1
D: TRBD1
J: TRBJ2-5
size: once
DNA: TGCGCCAGCAGCTTCGGACAGGGTCGAGAGACCCAGTACTTC
CDR3: CASSFGQGRETQYF

V: TRBV19
D: TRBD1
J: TRBJ1-2
size: NA
DNA: TGTGCCAGTAGTCTTCCCGGGACAGGGGGACCCCTTGGCTACACCTTC
CDR3: CASSLPGTGGPLGYTF

V: TRBV29-1
D: NA
J: TRBJ1-2
size: NA
DNA: TGCAGCGTTGATCTCTGGGACCGGGAGGGCTACACCTTC
CDR3: CSVDLWDREGYTF

V: TRBV7-2
D: TRBD2
J: TRBJ2-1
size: NA
DNA: TGTGCCAGCAGCCAGTTAGCGGGGGGGCCTGGTGAGCAGTTCTTC
CDR3: CASSQLAGGPGEQFF

V: TRBV28
D: NA
J: TRBJ2-5
size: NA
DNA: TGTGCCAGCAGTTTATGGGGGGCGCGGGAGACCCAGTACTTC
CDR3: CASSLWGARETQYF

V: TRBV6-5
D: NA
J: TRBJ2-3
size: NA
DNA: TGTGCCAGCTCATTGGGACACACAGATACGCAGTATTTT
CDR3: CASSLGHTDTQYF

V: TRBV5-1
D: TRBD1
J: TRBJ1-1
size: NA
DNA: TGCGCCAGCAGCATAGGACAGGGACTGAACACTGAAGCTTTCTTT
CDR3: CASSIGQGLNTEAFF

V: TRBV9
D: NA
J: TRBJ1-1
size: NA
DNA: TGTGCCAGCAGCGTAGGGCAGGGCTGGAACACTGAAGCTTTCTTT
CDR3: CASSVGQGWNTEAFF

V: TRBV6-1
D: NA
J: TRBJ1-5
size: NA
DNA: TGTGCCAGCAGGACAGGACTTAGCAATCAGCCCCAGCATTTT
CDR3: CASRTGLSNQPQHF

V: TRBV7-9
D: TRBD1
J: TRBJ1-2
size: few
DNA: TGTGCCAGCAGCTTGCCGACAGGGTCCTATGGCTACACCTTC
CDR3: CASSLPTGSYGYTF

V: TRBV7-3
D: TRBD1
J: TRBJ2-7
size: NA
DNA: TGTGCCAGCAGCTCGGGACAGGGTCACAACGAGCAGTACTTC
CDR3: CASSSGQGHNEQYF

V: TRBV5-1
D: NA
J: TRBJ1-6
size: NA
DNA: TGCGCCAGCAGAGGGGAGGGCGCCTATAATTCACCCCTCCACTTT
CDR3: CASRGEGAYNSPLHF

V: TRBV11-3
D: NA
J: TRBJ1-1
size: few
DNA: TGTGCCAGCAGCATCGGGGGGGGAAACACTGAAGCTTTCTTT
CDR3: CASSIGGGNTEAFF

V: TRBV7-9
D: NA
J: TRBJ2-7
size: once
DNA: TGTGCCAGCAGCTTAAGGGGGGGGGCAGGGTCCCACGAGCAGTACTTC
CDR3: CASSLRGGAGSHEQYF

V: TRBV2
D: NA
J: TRBJ2-1
size: few
DNA: TGTGCCAGCAGTGAAGGGACTACCAACAATGAGCAGTTCTTC
CDR3: CASSEGTTNNEQFF

V: TRBV6-1
D: NA
J: TRBJ1-2
size: NA
DNA: TGTGCCAGCAGTGAGATACAGGGAATCTATGGCTACCCCTTC
CDR3: CASSEIQGIYGYPF

V: TRBV28
D: NA
J: TRBJ2-6
size: NA
DNA: TGTGCCAGCAAAACTTACAGGAGGGCTGGGGCCAACGTCCTGACTTTC
CDR3: CASKTYRRAGANVLTF

V: TRBV15
D: TRBD1
J: TRBJ2-5
size: NA
DNA: TGTGCCACCAGCAGAGTAGACCGACAGGGGGAGACCCAGTACTTC
CDR3: CATSRVDRQGETQYF

V: TRBV4-3
D: NA
J: TRBJ1-6
size: NA
DNA: TGCGCCAGCAGCCAGTCCGGGACAAGTGGGTCACCCCTCCACTTT
CDR3: CASSQSGTSGSPLHF

V: TRBV9
D: TRBD1
J: TRBJ2-2
size: NA
DNA: TGTGCCAGCAGCGCCATCAATGACAGGGGGGGGACCGGGGAGCTGTTTTTT
CDR3: CASSAINDRGGTGELFF

V: TRBV5-1
D: NA
J: TRBJ2-5
size: NA
DNA: TGCGCCAGCAGCGGGGGATTAAAGCGGGACCAAGAGACCCAGTACTTC
CDR3: CASSGGLKRDQETQYF

V: TRBV18
D: NA
J: TRBJ1-3
size: NA
DNA: TGTGCCAGCTCACCAGCCGGAAGGGGCATCTCTGGAAACACCATATATTTT
CDR3: CASSPAGRGISGNTIYF

V: TRBV28
D: TRBD1
J: TRBJ1-1
size: many
DNA: TGTGCCAGCAGTTTTCTACAGGGGGCGATGAACACTGAAGCTTTCTTT
CDR3: CASSFLQGAMNTEAFF

V: TRBV5-6
D: NA
J: TRBJ2-5
size: once
DNA: TGTGCCAGCAGCTCGGAGGGGCCGTTGGGGACCCAGTACTTC
CDR3: CASSSEGPLGTQYF

V: TRBV9
D: TRBD2
J: TRBJ2-1
size: NA
DNA: TGTGCCAGCAGCGTAGGCCTAGCGGGGGGGATCTACAATGAGCAGTTCTTC
CDR3: CASSVGLAGGIYNEQFF

V: TRBV29-1
D: TRBD1
J: TRBJ2-7
size: few
DNA: TGCAGCGTTGAAACCGGGACAGTCCCTCTTCTAGAGCAGTACTTC
CDR3: CSVETGTVPLLEQYF

V: TRBV15
D: TRBD1
J: TRBJ1-6
size: once
DNA: TGTGCCACCAGCACCCGCGACAGGGGCTATAATTCACCCCTCCACTTT
CDR3: CATSTRDRGYNSPLHF

V: TRBV27
D: TRBD2
J: TRBJ2-3
size: NA
DNA: TGTGCCAGTGGGGGGGGTTATTCAGATACGCAGTATTTT
CDR3: CASGGGYSDTQYF